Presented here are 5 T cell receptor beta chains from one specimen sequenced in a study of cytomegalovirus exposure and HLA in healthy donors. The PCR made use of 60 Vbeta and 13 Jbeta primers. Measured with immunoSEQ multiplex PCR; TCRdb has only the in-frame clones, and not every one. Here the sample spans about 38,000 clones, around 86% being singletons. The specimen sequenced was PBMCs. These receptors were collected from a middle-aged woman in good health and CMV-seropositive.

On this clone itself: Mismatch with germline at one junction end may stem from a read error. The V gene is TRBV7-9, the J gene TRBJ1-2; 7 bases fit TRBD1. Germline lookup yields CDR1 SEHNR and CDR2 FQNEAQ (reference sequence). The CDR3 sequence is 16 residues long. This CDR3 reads CSSSTLGTEILQGYTF. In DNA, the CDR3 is TGTTCCAGCAGCACCCTAGGGACAGAAATATTACAGGGCTACACCTTC.

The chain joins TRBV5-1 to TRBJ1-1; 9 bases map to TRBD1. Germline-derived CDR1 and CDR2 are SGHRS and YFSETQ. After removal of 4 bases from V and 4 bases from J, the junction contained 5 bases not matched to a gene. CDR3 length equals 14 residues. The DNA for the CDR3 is TGCGCCAGCAGCGAGGGACAGGGAGGCACTGAAGCTTTCTTT. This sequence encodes CASSEGQGGTEAFF.

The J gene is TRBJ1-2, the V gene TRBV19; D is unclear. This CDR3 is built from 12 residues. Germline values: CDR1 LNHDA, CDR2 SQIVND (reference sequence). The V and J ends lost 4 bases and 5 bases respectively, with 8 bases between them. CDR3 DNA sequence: TGTGCCAGTAGTAGGGCCGATTATGGCTACACCTTC. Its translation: CASSRADYGYTF.

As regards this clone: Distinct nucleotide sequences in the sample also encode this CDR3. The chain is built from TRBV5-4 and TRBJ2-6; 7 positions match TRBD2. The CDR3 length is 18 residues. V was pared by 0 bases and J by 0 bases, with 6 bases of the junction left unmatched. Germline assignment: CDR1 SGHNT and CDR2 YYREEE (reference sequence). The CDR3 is CASSLDMGGSSGANVLTF. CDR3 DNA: TGTGCCAGCAGCTTGGATATGGGGGGGAGCTCTGGGGCCAACGTCCTGACTTTC.

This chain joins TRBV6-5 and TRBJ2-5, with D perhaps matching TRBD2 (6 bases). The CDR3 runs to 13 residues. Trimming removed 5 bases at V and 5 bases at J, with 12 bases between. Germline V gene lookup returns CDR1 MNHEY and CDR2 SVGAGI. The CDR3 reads CASSATRTETQYF. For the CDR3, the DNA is TGTGCCAGCAGTGCGACTAGGACGGAGACCCAGTACTTC.